The 2 T cell receptor beta chains presented below share a single source sample, sequenced in a study of T cell responses to AZD1222 COVID-19 vaccine. The method was immunoSEQ multiplex PCR; TCRdb's version includes in-frame clones alone and lacks a portion of them. The sample consists of fewer than 150,000 clones, roughly 88% of them appearing once. Sequenced material: peripheral blood, taken on day 0 of AZD1222 vaccination. These receptors all stem from an adult in good health.

The chain is built from TRBV5-8 and TRBJ2-7; 11 bases are shared with TRBD1. Germline V gene lookup returns CDR1 SGHTS and CDR2 YDEGEE. This CDR3 is 15 amino acids long. Unmatched junction bases numbered 1, after V lost 0 bases and J lost 2 bases. The CDR3 DNA sequence: TGTGCCAGCAGCTTGGCGGGACAGGGGGCCTACGAGCAGTACTTC. As protein: CASSLAGQGAYEQYF.

The table lists this clone with a count of one. The chain recombines TRBV6-5 with TRBJ1-3, with D tentatively TRBD1 (5 bases). Trimming left V 7 bases short and J 2 bases short, with 15 bases between. This CDR3 spans 15 amino acids. Germline assignment: CDR1 MNHEY and CDR2 SVGAGI. CDR3 in DNA: TGTGCCAGCACTAGGGGAGGCGTAGCTGGAAACACCATATATTTT. The encoded protein is CASTRGGVAGNTIYF.